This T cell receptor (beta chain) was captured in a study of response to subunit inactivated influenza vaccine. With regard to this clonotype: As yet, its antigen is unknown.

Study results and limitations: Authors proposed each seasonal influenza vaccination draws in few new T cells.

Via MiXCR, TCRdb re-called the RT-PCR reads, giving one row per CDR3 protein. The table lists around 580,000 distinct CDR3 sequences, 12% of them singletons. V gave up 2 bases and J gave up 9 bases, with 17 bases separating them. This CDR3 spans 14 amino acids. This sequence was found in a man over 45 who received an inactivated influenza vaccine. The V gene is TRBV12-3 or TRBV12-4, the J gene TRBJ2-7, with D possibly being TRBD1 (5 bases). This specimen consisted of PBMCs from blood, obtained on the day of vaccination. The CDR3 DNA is TGTGCCAGCAGTTTACAGGGAAATAGTTTAGGGCAGTACTTC. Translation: CASSLQGNSLGQYF.